This paragraph covers one TCR beta chain sequence. The antigen is undetermined. The sample belongs to a study of graft-versus-host responses after intestinal transplantation. Whole-study context: Multivisceral, liver-intestinal, or isolated intestinal transplants were performed in recipients. The study gave all recipients anti-thymocyte globulin induction, then tacrolimus and steroids for approximately 3 years.

Profiling relied on immunoSEQ multiplex PCR, and the TCRdb table lists in-frame clones only, not all of them. The table includes under 95,000 clones, around 83% detected once. The CDR3 totals 14 residues. V dropped 0 bases and J dropped 7 bases, with 10 bases sitting between them. Per germline, CDR1 MNHNS and CDR2 SASEGT. This clonotype was obtained from a human donor who received an intestinal transplant. Here the sequenced sample was unstimulated CD4+ T cells sorted from spleen or lymph node cells, taken before intestinal transplant. The chain is built from TRBV6-1 and TRBJ1-5, with a weak D call TRBD1 (5 bases). The CDR3 DNA follows: TGTGCCAGCAGTGAAGCGGGACGGGGGCAGCCCCAGCATTTT. Translating it yields CASSEAGRGQPQHF.